The rows below give T cell receptor beta chains drawn from one sample of a study of spatial heterogeneity in lung cancer. TCRdb independently ran MiXCR on the 5' RACE reads; one entry per CDR3 protein. The data show about 13,000 distinct CDR3 sequences, with over 5.5% seen just once and 11% held by the top ten. The sample consisted of lung tumor tissue, taken at surgery. The receptors stem from a female donor with early-stage non-small cell lung cancer. Each CDR3 is given with its conserved first and last residue. D genes are given only for firm matches. Only some rows state a clone size, as once, few, many or a class for expanded clones.

v_call	d_call	j_call	clone_size	cdr3_nt	cdr3_aa
TRBV7-8	TRBD1	TRBJ2-5	many	TGTGCCAGCAGCTCACAGGGGTCCTTGGAGACCCAGTACTTC	CASSSQGSLETQYF
TRBV29-1	NA	TRBJ2-3	many	TGCAGCGTTGAAGGGGACTCTGTCACAGATACGCAGTATTTT	CSVEGDSVTDTQYF
TRBV5-4	NA	TRBJ2-1	NA	TGTGCCAGCAGCTGGGGAGCAGTCAATGAGCAGTTCTTC	CASSWGAVNEQFF
TRBV12-3/TRBV12-4	NA	TRBJ1-2	many	TGTGCCAGCAGCCCGAACAGGGCGGTTGGCTACACCTTC	CASSPNRAVGYTF
TRBV4-1	NA	TRBJ2-4	many	TGCGCCAGCAGCCAAGTGGAGCTAGCCAAAAACATTCAGTACTTC	CASSQVELAKNIQYF
TRBV9	NA	TRBJ2-4	many	TGTGCCAGCAGCGTAACTCCAGCAAACATTCAGTACTTC	CASSVTPANIQYF
TRBV10-3	NA	TRBJ2-1	many	TGTGCCATCAGTGAAAACCCGGGGGGCCCTTACAATGAGCAGTTCTTC	CAISENPGGPYNEQFF
TRBV7-3	NA	TRBJ2-1	many	TGTGCCAGCAGCTCGACCAACTACAATGAGCAGTTCTTC	CASSSTNYNEQFF
TRBV5-6	NA	TRBJ1-1	many	TGTGCCAGCAGCTTGACCCGTGAACGTAGCTTTAACACTGAAGCTTTCTTT	CASSLTRERSFNTEAFF
TRBV28	NA	TRBJ2-3	many	TGTGCCAGCAGTCTAGGGGGGGGTAGGACAGATACGCAGTATTTT	CASSLGGGRTDTQYF
TRBV12-3/TRBV12-4	TRBD2	TRBJ2-1	many	TGTGCCAGCAGAACTAGCGGGGGAGGGAATGAGCAGTTCTTC	CASRTSGGGNEQFF
TRBV7-2	NA	TRBJ2-1	many	TGTGCCAGCAAGCAGAGGGGTCAGGATGAGCAGTTCTTC	CASKQRGQDEQFF
TRBV12-3/TRBV12-4	NA	TRBJ2-1	many	TGTGCCAGCAGTTTCAGACAGCTTGAGCAGTTCTTC	CASSFRQLEQFF
TRBV27	NA	TRBJ2-5	many	TGTGCCAGCAGTTTGGGGGGCACATGGGGGGAGACCCAGTACTTC	CASSLGGTWGETQYF
TRBV6-2/TRBV6-3	TRBD1	TRBJ1-1	many	TGTGCCGTAACAGGGGGCGTTGTGAACACTGAAGCTTTCTTT	CAVTGGVVNTEAFF
TRBV7-2	NA	TRBJ1-2	many	TGTGCCAGCAGCCCCCGCGGGGGAGCTAACTATGGCTACACCTTC	CASSPRGGANYGYTF
TRBV29-1	NA	TRBJ1-2	many	TGCAGCGTTAATACAGGGTTCTATGGCTACACCTTC	CSVNTGFYGYTF
TRBV7-9	NA	TRBJ1-1	medium-sized	TGTGCCAGCAGCCATCTATCGAACACCGTGACTGAAGCTTTCTTT	CASSHLSNTVTEAFF
TRBV4-2	TRBD2	TRBJ2-2	many	TGTGCCAGCAGCCAGTCTCGAACTAGCGGGGGGCCAGCGAACACCGGGGAGCTGTTTTTT	CASSQSRTSGGPANTGELFF
TRBV18	TRBD2	TRBJ2-1	medium-sized	TGTGCCAGCTCACCCCGACCGTTCGGGGGGGGTTACAATGAGCAGTTCTTC	CASSPRPFGGGYNEQFF
TRBV15	NA	TRBJ2-7	medium-sized	TGTGCCACCAGCATTGGGGCAGTATCAGGGGCCTACGAGCAGTACTTC	CATSIGAVSGAYEQYF
TRBV5-1	TRBD2	TRBJ2-7	many	TGCGCCAGCAGCTGGACTAGCGGGGGTGACTACGAGCAGTACTTC	CASSWTSGGDYEQYF
TRBV3-1	TRBD1	TRBJ2-5	many	TGTGCCAGCAGCCAATCCTGGACAGGGAAGATCGGAGAGACCCAGTACTTC	CASSQSWTGKIGETQYF
TRBV12-3/TRBV12-4	NA	TRBJ2-2	medium-sized	TGTGCCAGCAGTTTCGTCGGGGCCGGGGAGCTGTTTTTT	CASSFVGAGELFF
TRBV9	NA	TRBJ2-3	many	TGTGCCAGCAGCGTAGGAGGACATTCCGCAGATACGCAGTATTTT	CASSVGGHSADTQYF
TRBV7-6	NA	TRBJ1-6	NA	TGTGCCAGCAGCTTGGGGGGAAGTAATTCACCCCTCCACTTT	CASSLGGSNSPLHF
TRBV7-9	NA	TRBJ2-6	many	TGTGCCAGCAGCTTATGGTCGCAAAAGAGTGGGGCCAACGTCCTGACTTTC	CASSLWSQKSGANVLTF
TRBV7-2	TRBD1	TRBJ2-7	many	TGTGCCAGCAGCCGTTCCGGGACAGGGCTCTCCTACGAGCAGTACTTC	CASSRSGTGLSYEQYF
TRBV27	TRBD2	TRBJ2-5	many	TGTGCCAGCAGTCCCGCCAGCGGGGGACCCCAAGAGACCCAGTACTTC	CASSPASGGPQETQYF
TRBV4-3	NA	TRBJ1-4	many	TGCGCCAGCAGCCAAGATGGCCTTCGAATGAATAAACTGTTTTTT	CASSQDGLRMNKLFF
TRBV19	NA	TRBJ2-2	many	TGTGCCAGTACGGACCGAACGAACACCGGGGAGCTGTTTTTT	CASTDRTNTGELFF
TRBV6-1	NA	TRBJ2-7	many	TGTGCCAGCAGTGAAGCCTCGCGGCTACGGGGCGAGCAGTACTTC	CASSEASRLRGEQYF
TRBV2	TRBD1	TRBJ1-4	many	TGTGCCAGTACAGGGACAGGGGTACCGGCCCATGAAAAACTGTTTTTT	CASTGTGVPAHEKLFF
TRBV28	TRBD2	TRBJ2-1	medium-sized	TGTGCCAGCAGTTGTCCCGCTTGCGGGGGGGCCTATGAGCAGTTCTTC	CASSCPACGGAYEQFF
TRBV29-1	TRBD2	TRBJ2-7	many	TGCAGCGTCAGATCCGGGACTAAAGCCTACGAGCAGTACTTC	CSVRSGTKAYEQYF
TRBV3-1	NA	TRBJ2-7	many	TGTGCCAGCAACCTCCGGGGTAAGGTCCACGAGCAGTACTTC	CASNLRGKVHEQYF
TRBV6-5	NA	TRBJ1-6	many	TGTGCCAGCAGTCGCCGGGGGGCGGAGGGTAGGAAAGCCCTCCACTTT	CASSRRGAEGRKALHF
TRBV27	NA	TRBJ1-5	many	TGTGCCAGCAGTTTACGGGGGGCGCATCAGCCCCAGCATTTT	CASSLRGAHQPQHF
TRBV2	NA	TRBJ1-4	many	TGTGCCAGCAGCCTAAGACAGATTATGAATGAAAAACTGTTTTTT	CASSLRQIMNEKLFF
TRBV12-3/TRBV12-4	NA	TRBJ1-5	many	TGTGCCAGCAGTTTAATCGGTAGCAATCAGCCCCAGCATTTT	CASSLIGSNQPQHF
TRBV7-8	NA	TRBJ2-7	many	TGTGCCAGCAGCTTCCAAAGCTCCTACGAGCAGTACTTC	CASSFQSSYEQYF
TRBV10-3	NA	TRBJ2-3	many	TGTGCCATCAGTGAGGTCCTAGACACAGATACGCAGTATTTT	CAISEVLDTDTQYF
TRBV6-5	NA	TRBJ2-7	many	TGTGCCAGCAGATCCGGGAACTTCTACGAGCAGTACTTC	CASRSGNFYEQYF
TRBV6-5	NA	TRBJ2-3	many	TGTGCCAGCAGTTCCCCCTATTCCAGGTTAAATACGCAGTATTTT	CASSSPYSRLNTQYF
TRBV3-1	TRBD2	TRBJ2-1	NA	TGTGCCAGCAGCCAAGAAAGCGGGGGGATCGATGAGCAGTTCTTC	CASSQESGGIDEQFF